Following are 24 T cell receptor beta chains from one sample sequenced in a study of regulatory T cells in long-lasting Graves disease. Combining iRepertoire HTBI primers with Arm-PCR of CDR3 regions, the authors built TCR beta libraries. Each CDR3 protein is one row after TCRdb ran MiXCR on the multiplex PCR reads. The sample has approximately 350,000 distinct CDR3 sequences, approximately 12% seen once; the top ten hold approximately 17%. Documented time point: newly diagnosed GD, antithyroid drugs for less than 3 months. Preparation of the TCR library used RNA extracted from PBMCs. This sample also appeared in a second study, on T cells in Graves' hyperthyroidism and ophthalmopathy.

Specimen: peripheral blood mononuclear cells (PBMCs), collected at new diagnosis, from a patient treated with antithyroid drugs. These receptors were obtained from a woman younger than 30 with Graves disease.

This clonotype was counted many times. The chain is built from TRBV11-1 and TRBJ2-7, with 8 bases fitting TRBD1. Germline V gene data show CDR1 as SGHAT and CDR2 as FQDESV (reference sequence). This CDR3 contains 14 residues. With V trimmed by 5 bases and J by 3 bases, 6 bases remained unmatched. The CDR3 reads CASSPQGANYEQYF. CDR3 DNA: TGTGCCAGCAGCCCTCAGGGGGCGAACTACGAGCAGTACTTC. Using reference TRBV11-1 and TRBJ2-7 for the parts outside the CDR3, the full variable domain is EAEVAQSPRYKITEKSQAVAFWCDPISGHATLYWYRQILGQGPELLVQFQDESVVDDSQLPKDRFSAERLKGVDSTLKIQPAELGDSAMYLCASSPQGANYEQYFGPGTRLTVT.

This clonotype was seen ten or more times. This chain uses TRBV20-1 with TRBJ2-5; 7 bases are a match to TRBD1. The CDR3 length is 14 residues. Unmatched junction bases numbered 15, after V lost 6 bases and J lost 8 bases. Germline lookup yields CDR1 DFQATT and CDR2 SNEGSKA (reference sequence). The CDR3 DNA is TGCAGTGCCCATTCGGGGACAGAGGTCCTCACCCAGTACTTC. It specifies CSAHSGTEVLTQYF.

This clonotype has only a few counts. The V call is TRBV5-6, the J call TRBJ2-1, with TRBD1 identical over 10 bases. The length of the CDR3 is 16 residues. With V trimmed by 0 bases and J by 4 bases, 4 bases remained unmatched. Germline CDR1 and CDR2: SGHDT and YYEEEE. The CDR3 protein is CASSLGTGGLYNEQFF. Written as DNA, the CDR3 is TGTGCCAGCAGCTTGGGGACAGGGGGGCTATACAATGAGCAGTTCTTC.

In its sample, this clonotype was seen many times. The rearrangement links TRBV10-1 to TRBJ2-7; 11 bases line up with TRBD2. The germline CDR1 and CDR2 sequences are WNHNN and SYGVQD (reference sequence). J was trimmed by 0 bases and V by 11 bases; bases with no gene match: 9. This CDR3 is 15 amino acids long. CDR3 sequence reads: CARTSSGRPSYEQYF. The CDR3 nucleotides read TGCGCCCGAACCTCTAGCGGGAGGCCCTCCTACGAGCAGTACTTC.

This clonotype was seen ten or more times. This chain links TRBV7-9 with TRBJ2-7; D assignment may be TRBD1 or TRBD2 (5 bases each). The germline V gene has CDR1 SEHNR and CDR2 FQNEAQ (reference sequence). Between the trimmed V and J ends, which lost 4 bases and 4 bases, there was a span of 20 bases. There are 16 residues in the CDR3. Written as DNA, the CDR3 is TGTGCCAGCAGCTCAACCCGGGACCAACGTTGGTACGAGCAGTACGTC. Amino acid sequence: CASSSTRDQRWYEQYV.

The chain couples TRBV2 to TRBJ2-3; D is perhaps TRBD2 (6 bases). The V end lost 6 bases, the J end lost 0 bases, and 22 bases lay between the germline ends. In germline, CDR1 is SNHLY, CDR2 FYNNEI. CDR3 length: 18 residues. CDR3 loop: CASRTSRDSESSTDTQYF. The DNA of the CDR3 is TGTGCCAGCAGAACTTCCCGGGACTCAGAATCTAGCACAGATACGCAGTATTTT.

This clonotype was detected a few times. Mismatch with germline at one junction end may stem from a read error. This sequence joins TRBV7-9 and TRBJ1-6; tentatively, D is TRBD1 (6 bases). Germline CDR1 reads SEHNR; CDR2 reads FQNEAQ (reference sequence). This CDR3 region has 17 residues. This chain's CDR3 is CASSRNLGGADNSPLHF. CDR3 bases: TGCGCCAGCAGCCGAAACCTAGGGGGGGCCGATAATTCACCCCTCCACTTT.

This clonotype was recorded many times. This chain uses TRBV25-1 with TRBJ1-6, with D possibly being TRBD1 (5 bases). Germline loops: CDR1 MGHDK, CDR2 SYGVNS. The CDR3 is 15 residues long. Trimming left V 5 bases short and J 11 bases short, with 19 bases between. Here the CDR3 reads CASSLGRALRAPLHF. The CDR3 DNA sequence: TGTGCCAGCAGTCTCGGCAGGGCCCTTCGGGCACCCCTCCACTTT. The full variable domain, in which reference TRBV25-1 and TRBJ1-6 provide the parts outside the CDR3, is EADIYQTPRYLVIGTGKKITLECSQTMGHDKMYWYQQDPGMELHLIHYSYGVNSTEKGDLSSESTVSRIRTEHFPLTLESARPSHTSQYLCASSLGRALRAPLHFGNGTRLTVT.

This clonotype was found a few times. This chain uses TRBV4-3 with TRBJ1-2; possibly TRBD1 for D (5 bases). This CDR3 is 16 amino acids long. V lost 1 base, J lost 5 bases, and 17 bases lay in between. In germline, CDR1 is LGHNA, CDR2 YSLEER. Here the CDR3 reads CASSQAEDRKTYGYTF. The CDR3 bases are TGCGCCAGCAGCCAAGCCGAAGACAGAAAAACTTATGGCTACACCTTC.

There are many counts of this clonotype. The rearrangement links TRBV11-2 to TRBJ1-3; D uncertain. CDR1 and CDR2 from the germline V gene are SGHAT and FQNNGV. V gave up 2 bases and J gave up 6 bases, with 5 bases separating them. CDR3 length: 12 residues. The CDR3 here is CASSLMVNTIYF. CDR3 DNA: TGTGCCAGCAGCTTAATGGTAAACACCATATATTTT.

The table lists this clonotype with many counts. This rearrangement joins TRBV20-1 to TRBJ1-1; D may be TRBD1 (6 bases). The CDR3 covers 12 residues. Germline CDR1 reads DFQATT; CDR2 reads SNEGSKA (reference sequence). In DNA form, the CDR3 reads TGCAACATACCGGGACACAACACTGAAGCTTTCTTT. As protein: CNIPGHNTEAFF.

This clonotype has more than one count but fewer than ten. The chain uses TRBV2 and TRBJ1-2; D not certain. Germline V gives CDR1 SNHLY, CDR2 FYNNEI. Deletions cut 7 bases from V and 8 bases from J, with 14 bases between. This CDR3 spans 12 amino acids. CDR3 coding DNA: TGTGCCAGCAACGACGGGGTCCGCGGCTACACCTTC. Translated, it gives CASNDGVRGYTF.

This clonotype showed up many times. The chain is built from TRBV20-1 and TRBJ2-3, with D possibly matching TRBD1 (6 bases). CDR1 is DFQATT, CDR2 SNEGSKA, per germline (reference sequence). This CDR3 comprises 13 residues. V was shortened by 5 bases and J by 6 bases, with 15 bases between the two germline ends. CDR3 loop: CSAYFLGADTQYF. The CDR3 DNA reads TGCAGTGCTTATTTCCTGGGGGCTGATACGCAGTATTTT.

The rearrangement uses TRBV7-2 and TRBJ2-2, with 8 bases lining up with TRBD1. The V segment lost 5 bases and the J segment 6 bases; nucleotides outside the gene matches: 5. The CDR3 spans 14 residues. Germline V lookup: CDR1 SGHTA, CDR2 FQGNSA. The CDR3 protein is CASSATGAAGELFF. Written as DNA, the CDR3 is TGTGCCAGCAGCGCGACAGGGGCCGCCGGGGAGCTGTTTTTT.

A few counts support this clonotype. V is TRBV29-1 and J is TRBJ1-3; D gene unclear. Trimming cost V 6 bases and J 4 bases, with 10 bases left between them. The CDR3 is made up of 12 amino acids. Germline CDR1 SQVTM, CDR2 ANQGSEA. This CDR3 is CSVTPGGNTIYF. In DNA form, the CDR3 reads TGCAGCGTAACACCGGGCGGAAACACCATATATTTT.

This clonotype was counted a few times. The chain has TRBV10-3 and TRBJ2-2; D uncertain. Germline CDR1 is ENHRY and CDR2 is SYGVKD. The CDR3 totals 18 residues. The V and J ends lost 2 bases and 3 bases respectively, with 19 bases between them. This chain's CDR3 is CAISERKGKSVYTGELFF. DNA of the CDR3: TGTGCCATCAGTGAGAGGAAGGGAAAAAGCGTCTACACCGGGGAGCTGTTTTTT.

In its sample, this clonotype was seen many times. This sequence joins TRBV2 and TRBJ1-5, with a tentative D call TRBD1 (6 bases). CDR1 and CDR2 (germline): SNHLY, FYNNEI. The CDR3 has 14 residues. The V and J ends lost 6 bases and 0 bases respectively, with 9 bases between them. CDR3 DNA sequence: TGTGCCAGCAGCACAGGGTATAGCAATCAGCCCCAGCATTTT. Its protein is CASSTGYSNQPQHF.

This clonotype has just a few counts. This chain links TRBV6-2 or TRBV6-3 with TRBJ1-1; 10 positions match TRBD1. This CDR3 spans 15 amino acids. V shed 2 bases, J shed 4 bases, and the junction held 4 bases outside the gene matches. Germline lookup yields CDR1 MNHEY and CDR2 SVGEGT. CDR3 in DNA: TGTGCCAGCAGTTACGTGGGGACAGGGGCCACTGAAGCTTTCTTT. This gives the protein CASSYVGTGATEAFF.

This clonotype was found many times. The chain uses TRBV20-1 and TRBJ2-2; the D gene could be TRBD1 or TRBD2 (5 bases each). V lost 3 bases, J lost 4 bases, and 12 bases lay in between. Germline V gene data show CDR1 as DFQATT and CDR2 as SNEGSKA (reference sequence). The CDR3 spans 14 residues. For the CDR3, the DNA is TGCAGTGCTAGGTCCCCAGGGAGCACCGGGGAGCTGTTTTTT. Translating it yields CSARSPGSTGELFF.

This clonotype was observed a few times. A read error may explain this, as a much larger clone is one base away. The V and J genes are TRBV7-2 and TRBJ2-5; D is uncertain. Trimming shortened V by 6 bases and J by 0 bases, and 5 bases separated the two germline ends. Germline V gene lookup returns CDR1 SGHTA and CDR2 FQGNSA. The CDR3 length is 12 residues. In nucleotides, the CDR3 is TGTGCCAGCAGATCGTACCAAGAGACCCAGTACTTC. Translating it yields CASRSYQETQYF.

The sample holds many counts of this clonotype. The V and J genes are TRBV10-3 and TRBJ2-3, with TRBD1 matching over 9 bases. CDR3 length: 16 amino acids. Germline loops: CDR1 ENHRY, CDR2 SYGVKD. V lost 6 bases, J lost 5 bases, and 12 bases stayed unmatched. The CDR3 spells CAISPRLGQGGDTQYF. DNA for the CDR3: TGTGCCATCAGCCCCCGACTGGGACAGGGAGGAGATACGCAGTATTTT.

The chain combines TRBV10-3 with TRBJ1-1; D uncertain. Germline CDR1 ENHRY, CDR2 SYGVKD. Trimming pared 3 bases from V and 6 bases from J, leaving 8 bases between. The CDR3 consists of 12 residues. CDR3 bases: TGTGCCATCAGTGATACCAGAGCTGAAGCTTTCTTT. It is translated as CAISDTRAEAFF.

The J gene is TRBJ2-1, the V gene TRBV12-3 or TRBV12-4, with TRBD2 matching 9 bases. J gave up 8 bases and V 6 bases, and 11 bases lay outside the gene matches. The CDR3 loop spans 15 amino acids. CDR3 amino acids: CASSYRLAAAHEQFF. The CDR3 DNA reads as TGTGCCAGCAGCTACAGACTAGCGGCCGCCCATGAGCAGTTCTTC.

This clonotype appeared many times. The V call is TRBV28, the J call TRBJ1-6; D gene ambiguous. V lost 3 bases and J 6 bases, leaving 9 bases between the germline ends. The length of the CDR3 is 14 residues. Germline V gene sequence: CDR1 MDHEN, CDR2 SYDVKM. The CDR3 here is CASSLRSVNSPLHF. CDR3 in DNA: TGTGCCAGCAGTTTGCGTTCAGTTAATTCACCCCTCCACTTT.